This T cell receptor beta chain is drawn from a study of identical twins. Trimming at V came to 5 bases and at J to 3 bases, leaving 6 bases not matched to a gene. Germline V gene data show CDR1 as MNHEY and CDR2 as SMNVEV (reference sequence). The CDR3 is 14 amino acids. Carrying unique molecular identifiers, the cDNA also gained a universal primer site through template switching. TCRdb re-called the 5' RACE reads with MiXCR, one entry per CDR3 protein. The table lists 420,000 or so distinct CDR3 sequences, less than 20% of them singletons, with 12% in the top ten. This rearrangement joins TRBV27 to TRBJ2-5; 7 bases match TRBD2. The clonotype originates from a man in his fifties or sixties in good health. Sequencing was performed on naive T cells sorted from blood. CDR3 residues: CASSPLGGKETQYF. For the CDR3, the DNA is TGTGCCAGCAGTCCTTTGGGGGGGAAAGAGACCCAGTACTTC.